This T cell receptor beta chain was sequenced in a study of cytomegalovirus exposure and HLA in healthy donors. Sequencing used immunoSEQ multiplex PCR; TCRdb keeps in-frame clones, though not all of them. Seen here are 150,000 to 200,000 clones, around nine tenths observed once, and the top ten hold roughly 1.3%. This clone was recorded only once. This CDR3 region has 15 residues. Germline CDR1 reads SGHDT; CDR2 reads YYEEEE. V dropped 3 bases and J dropped 0 bases, with 7 bases sitting between them. The clonotype originates from a woman in her twenties or thirties in good health and CMV-seronegative. The sample taken for sequencing was PBMCs. The gene calls are TRBV5-6 and TRBJ2-6; D not resolved. This CDR3 reads CASSYRSSGANVLTF. DNA of the CDR3: TGTGCCAGCAGCTACCGGAGCTCTGGGGCCAACGTCCTGACTTTC.